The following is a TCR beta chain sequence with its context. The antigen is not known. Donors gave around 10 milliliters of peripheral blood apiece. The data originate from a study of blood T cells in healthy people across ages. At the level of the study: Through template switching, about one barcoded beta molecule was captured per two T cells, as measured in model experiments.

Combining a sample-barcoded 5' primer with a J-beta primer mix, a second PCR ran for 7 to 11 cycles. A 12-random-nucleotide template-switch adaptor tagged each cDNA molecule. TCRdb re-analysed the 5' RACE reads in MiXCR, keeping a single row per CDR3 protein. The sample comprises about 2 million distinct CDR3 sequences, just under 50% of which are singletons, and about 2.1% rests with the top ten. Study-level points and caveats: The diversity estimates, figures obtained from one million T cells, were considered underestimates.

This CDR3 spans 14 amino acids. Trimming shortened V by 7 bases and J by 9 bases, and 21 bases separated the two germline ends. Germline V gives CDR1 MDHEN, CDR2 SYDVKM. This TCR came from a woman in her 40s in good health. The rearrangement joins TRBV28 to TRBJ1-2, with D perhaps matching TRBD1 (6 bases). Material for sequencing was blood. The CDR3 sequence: CASTPTGSGVSYTF. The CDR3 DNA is TGTGCCAGCACCCCCACAGGGTCCGGAGTCAGCTACACCTTC.